This T cell receptor (beta chain) originates from a study of T cells in Graves' hyperthyroidism and ophthalmopathy. Disease duration was under 3 months in the ophthalmopathy patients, who also had a Clinical Activity Score of at least 3 and a NOSPECS grade of at least 4. Germline CDR1 and CDR2: SNHLY and FYNNEI. This CDR3 spans 16 amino acids. V trimming: 6 bases; J trimming: 0 bases; junction bases outside the gene matches: 7. Researchers amplified the TCR beta CDR3 regions from RNA transcripts. HTBI primers were used for first-round RT-PCR of the TCR CDR3. TCRdb reanalysed the multiplex PCR reads using MiXCR and keeps one entry per CDR3 protein. The data contain around 600,000 distinct CDR3 sequences, approximately 14% of them singletons. This clonotype has ten or more counts.

The sequenced sample consisted of blood. This clonotype originated in a young woman with Graves' ophthalmopathy. The chain carries TRBV2 and TRBJ2-4; 8 bases align to TRBD2. The DNA of the CDR3 is TGTGCCAGCAGGACGGAGCGGGAGCTAGCCAAAAACATTCAGTACTTC. This gives the protein CASRTERELAKNIQYF.